Listed below are T cell receptor beta chains from one sample, sequenced in a study of patients and donors after allogeneic stem cell transplantation. TCRdb fed the RT-PCR reads into MiXCR, producing one record per CDR3 protein. The sample gives some 150,000 distinct CDR3 sequences, about 36% of which show up once; 40% to 55% is in the top ten. Sequencing was carried out using blood, either unsorted or a sorted T cell fraction (not recorded which). These receptors were taken from a human donor who was either an allogeneic HSCT recipient or a stem cell or donor lymphocyte infusion donor (not recorded which). It is not recorded whose cells these are; they may come from a transplant donor. Both conserved end residues are part of each CDR3. D genes are given only for firm matches. Size values are once, few and many counts, or a class for expanded clones, and some rows have none.

CDR3nt	CDR3aa	d_gene	v_gene	j_gene	abundance
TGTGCCAGCAGCGTAGAGGAGGGGCTCAATGAGCAGTTCTTC	CASSVEEGLNEQFF	NA	TRBV9	TRBJ2-1	few
TGTGCCAGCAGTAGCACGGGGGCCACAGATACGCAGTATTTT	CASSSTGATDTQYF	NA	TRBV12-3/TRBV12-4	TRBJ2-3	few
TGTGCCAGCAGCCCCTACAGGGAACTAACTAATGAAAAACTGTTTTTT	CASSPYRELTNEKLFF	NA	TRBV6-5	TRBJ1-4	few
TGCAGCGTTGTCAACAGTATAAATGGCTACACCTTC	CSVVNSINGYTF	NA	TRBV29-1	TRBJ1-2	few
TGTGCCAGCAGTTACAGGGAGGGCAATCAGCCCCAGCATTTT	CASSYREGNQPQHF	NA	TRBV6-5	TRBJ1-5	NA
TGTGCCAGCAGCGTAGATTACGTGAACACTGAAGCTTTCTTT	CASSVDYVNTEAFF	NA	TRBV9	TRBJ1-1	once
TGTGCCAGCAGCAAGACAGGGGGGGTAGCTTTCTTT	CASSKTGGVAFF	TRBD1	TRBV11-3	TRBJ1-1	NA
TGTGCCAGCAGCACTGGGACAGACTATGGCTACACCTTC	CASSTGTDYGYTF	TRBD1	TRBV5-6	TRBJ1-2	few
TGTGCCAGCAGTTTACGGGAAGCCTATGGCTACACCTTC	CASSLREAYGYTF	NA	TRBV12-3/TRBV12-4	TRBJ1-2	few
TGTGCCAGCAGTTCGTACAGGGGGGGCAATTCACCCCTCCACTTT	CASSSYRGGNSPLHF	TRBD1	TRBV27	TRBJ1-6	few
TGCGCCAGCAGCCAAGATGAGGGGATCCCCTCTGGGGCCAACGTCCTGACTTTC	CASSQDEGIPSGANVLTF	NA	TRBV4-3	TRBJ2-6	NA
TGTGCCAGCAGCCGAGGGACAGTTATTACCATGAACACTGAAGCTTTCTTT	CASSRGTVITMNTEAFF	TRBD1	TRBV7-6	TRBJ1-1	NA
TGTGCCAGCAGAGCCATCGGGGGTAGCACAGATACGCAGTATTTT	CASRAIGGSTDTQYF	NA	TRBV9	TRBJ2-3	NA
TGTGCCACTCTAACGGGGGAGACCCAGTACTTC	CATLTGETQYF	NA	TRBV2	TRBJ2-5	NA
TGTGCCAGCAGCGTACAGGGACAGAACACTGAAGCTTTCTTT	CASSVQGQNTEAFF	NA	TRBV7-9	TRBJ1-1	NA
TGTGCCGCCGCCAGGAACACTGAAGCTTTCTTT	CAAARNTEAFF	NA	TRBV7-9	TRBJ1-1	NA
TGTGCCAGCAGCAACAGGGGACAGGGAGGTGGCTACACCTTC	CASSNRGQGGGYTF	TRBD1	TRBV5-8	TRBJ1-2	NA
TGTGCCAGCAGTTTAGTCGGGGGACCAAACACCATATATTTT	CASSLVGGPNTIYF	NA	TRBV12-3/TRBV12-4	TRBJ1-3	few
TGTGCCAGCAGCTCGCACACTAGCGGGGGCGCAGATACGCAGTATTTT	CASSSHTSGGADTQYF	TRBD2	TRBV3-1	TRBJ2-3	NA
TGCAGCGTTGTTCCAGCTGAAGCTTTCTTT	CSVVPAEAFF	NA	TRBV29-1	TRBJ1-1	few
TGTGCCAGCAGTGTCGATAAGACAGTCCTGGGCACTGAAGCTTTCTTT	CASSVDKTVLGTEAFF	NA	TRBV28	TRBJ1-1	few
TGCAGTGGAATCACAGGGCCCAGAGATAACTATGGCTACACCTTC	CSGITGPRDNYGYTF	NA	TRBV20-1	TRBJ1-2	NA
TGCAGCGTTGGACAGGGGGCTAACACTGAAGCTTTCTTT	CSVGQGANTEAFF	TRBD1	TRBV29-1	TRBJ1-1	NA
TGCGCCAGCAGCCAGACCGGGACAGAAGATTCACCCCTCCACTTT	CASSQTGTEDSPLHF	TRBD1	TRBV4-1	TRBJ1-6	NA
TGTGCCAGCAGTTTAGCCAGGCCACTTGAAGGCTACACCTTC	CASSLARPLEGYTF	NA	TRBV12-3/TRBV12-4	TRBJ1-2	many
TGTGCCAGCAGTGAATTCAGCTCTGGAAACACCATATATTTT	CASSEFSSGNTIYF	NA	TRBV25-1	TRBJ1-3	NA
TGTGCCAGCAGCTTAGAGTACGGGGGGAGCTCAGATACGCAGTATTTT	CASSLEYGGSSDTQYF	TRBD2	TRBV7-2	TRBJ2-3	NA
TGCAGTGCCCTTCCCTTTGGGCTGCACAATGAGCAGTTCTTC	CSALPFGLHNEQFF	NA	TRBV20-1	TRBJ2-1	NA
TGTGCCAGCAGGATGCTAGGCGGGGGGAGCACAGATACGCAGTATTTT	CASRMLGGGSTDTQYF	TRBD2	TRBV27	TRBJ2-3	NA
TGCGCCAGCAGCTTGGAGGGCGGGTACAATGAGCAGTTCTTC	CASSLEGGYNEQFF	NA	TRBV5-1	TRBJ2-1	NA
TGTGCCAGCAGTTCGGCCCAGGGGATCCCTAACTATGGCTACACCTTC	CASSSAQGIPNYGYTF	NA	TRBV7-9	TRBJ1-2	NA
TGCAGTGCTGATCAGGGGACCAATCAGCCCCAGCATTTT	CSADQGTNQPQHF	NA	TRBV20-1	TRBJ1-5	few